These 23 T cell receptor beta chains originate from one sample sequenced in a study of T cells after yellow fever vaccination. TCRdb called the 5' RACE reads again in MiXCR, with one record for every CDR3 protein. Here the sample spans some 300,000 distinct CDR3 sequences, approximately 10% being singletons. Material: CD4+ T cells sorted from PBMCs, obtained 5 days after the yellow fever booster vaccination. The receptors shown here come from a man in his late teens or twenties who received the YFV17D yellow fever vaccine.

This clonotype appeared many times. The rearrangement uses TRBV7-2 and TRBJ1-2, with a possible D match to TRBD1 (5 bases). Per germline, CDR1 SGHTA and CDR2 FQGNSA. Trimming shortened V by 1 base and J by 2 bases, and 17 bases separated the two germline ends. CDR3 length: 17 residues. The CDR3 DNA reads as TGTGCCAGCAGCTTAGGGTTTTTTGAGACAGCAAACTATGGCTACACCTTC. Its protein is CASSLGFFETANYGYTF. Based on the CDR3 plus reference TRBV7-2 and TRBJ1-2, the full variable domain is GAGVSQSPSNKVTEKGKDVELRCDPISGHTALYWYRQSLGQGLEFLIYFQGNSAPDKSGLPSDRFSAERTGGSVSTLTIQRTQQEDSAVYLCASSLGFFETANYGYTFGSGTRLTVV.

This sequence joins TRBV18 and TRBJ2-3; D is unclear. The V gene's germline CDR1 is KGHSH and CDR2 LQKENI. Trimming removed 3 bases at V and 0 bases at J, with 7 bases between. The CDR3 length is 14 residues. This CDR3 reads CASSPSSSTDTQYF. CDR3 DNA sequence: TGTGCCAGCTCACCCTCTTCGAGCACAGATACGCAGTATTTT.

This clonotype showed up many times. This chain links TRBV5-4 with TRBJ1-6; D might be TRBD1 (5 bases). The V end lost 3 bases, the J end lost 5 bases, and 12 bases lay between the germline ends. Per the germline V gene, CDR1 is SGHNT and CDR2 is YYREEE (reference sequence). The CDR3 is 15 residues long. The CDR3 DNA reads TGTGCCAGCAGCTGGGGGACGGGGGATAATTCACCCCTCCACTTT. This encodes CASSWGTGDNSPLHF.

J is TRBJ2-3 and V is TRBV18; perhaps D is TRBD1 or TRBD2 (5 bases each). The V gene's germline CDR1 is KGHSH and CDR2 LQKENI. The CDR3 is made up of 18 amino acids. With 3 bases removed from V and 2 bases from J, the gap between germline ends came to 21 bases. CDR3 nucleotides: TGTGCCAGCTCACCGAGGGTGAGGGGCCCCTCGAACACAGATACGCAGTATTTT. It codes for CASSPRVRGPSNTDTQYF. Full variable domain (remainder filled in from reference TRBV18 and TRBJ2-3): NAGVMQNPRHLVRRRGQEARLRCSPMKGHSHVYWYRQLPEEGLKFMVYLQKENIIDESGMPKERFSAEFPKEGPSILRIQQVVRGDSAAYFCASSPRVRGPSNTDTQYFGPGTRLTVL.

This clonotype was detected many times. This chain uses TRBV4-3 with TRBJ2-4; D is perhaps TRBD1 (6 bases). The CDR3 has 15 residues. Germline CDR1 and CDR2: LGHNA and YSLEER. V lost 4 bases and J 8 bases, leaving 18 bases between the germline ends. In DNA form, the CDR3 reads TGCGCCAGCAGCCGAGATTACAGGGTGGGGGACATTCAGTACTTC. Amino acids: CASSRDYRVGDIQYF.

This clonotype was detected only a few times. The chain links TRBV28 to TRBJ1-6; TRBD1 is a possible D gene (5 bases). The V end lost 3 bases, the J end lost 2 bases, and 8 bases lay between the germline ends. The CDR3 loop spans 15 amino acids. Germline values: CDR1 MDHEN, CDR2 SYDVKM. CDR3 amino acids: CASSFGGTYNSPLHF. For the CDR3, the DNA is TGTGCCAGCAGTTTTGGGGGAACCTATAATTCACCCCTCCACTTT.

Ten or more counts support this clonotype. The genes are TRBV4-1 and TRBJ2-7, with TRBD2 matching 15 bases. The CDR3 loop spans 15 amino acids. Germline-derived CDR1 and CDR2 are MGHRA and YSYEKL. With V trimmed by 4 bases and J by 3 bases, 1 base remained unmatched. This CDR3 reads CASSRGLAGGYEQYF. The CDR3 DNA follows: TGCGCCAGCAGCCGGGGACTAGCGGGGGGCTACGAGCAGTACTTC.

The chain combines TRBV4-3 with TRBJ2-5; 9 positions match TRBD1. The ends lost 2 bases at V and 5 bases at J; junction bases unmatched: 9. The CDR3 runs 16 residues. Germline loops: CDR1 LGHNA, CDR2 YSLEER. CDR3 sequence reads: CASSQFYRGLIETQYF. The CDR3 DNA is TGCGCCAGCAGCCAATTTTACAGGGGGCTGATTGAGACCCAGTACTTC.

The V call is TRBV12-5, the J call TRBJ2-2; 9 positions agree with TRBD2. The ends lost 6 bases at V and 0 bases at J; junction bases unmatched: 11. The germline V gene encodes CDR1 LGHNT and CDR2 FRNRAP. The CDR3 sequence is 18 residues long. The CDR3 protein is CASGLRGLAGANTGELFF. The CDR3 region has the DNA TGTGCTAGTGGCCTCAGGGGTTTAGCGGGGGCGAACACCGGGGAGCTGTTTTTT.

The gene calls are TRBV7-8 and TRBJ2-5, with D hard to call. The V end was cut by 1 base, the J end by 3 bases, with 9 bases between. The CDR3 is made up of 14 amino acids. The V gene's germline CDR1 is SGHVS and CDR2 FQNEAQ. CDR3 region: CASSLGRAKETQYF. The CDR3 coding sequence is TGTGCCAGCAGCTTAGGCAGAGCCAAAGAGACCCAGTACTTC.

The chain couples TRBV11-2 to TRBJ2-1; tentatively, D is TRBD1 or TRBD2 (6 bases each). The V and J ends lost 5 bases and 6 bases respectively, with 20 bases between them. The V gene's germline CDR1 is SGHAT and CDR2 FQNNGV. The CDR3 covers 16 residues. CDR3 sequence (DNA): TGTGCCAGCAGCCCTCTCGTGGGTCGGGGGCCCAATGAGCAGTTCTTC. It codes for CASSPLVGRGPNEQFF.

The gene calls are TRBV9 and TRBJ2-3; 7 bases line up with TRBD2. Per germline, CDR1 SGDLS and CDR2 YYNGEE. With 4 bases clipped from V and 2 bases from J, the junction kept 7 bases outside the gene matches. This CDR3 contains 15 residues. As DNA, the CDR3 is TGTGCCAGCAGCCCACCTAGCGGACCCACAGATACGCAGTATTTT. Translating gives CASSPPSGPTDTQYF.

This clonotype showed up just a few times. The genes are TRBV7-3 and TRBJ2-1; perhaps TRBD1 as D (7 bases). Trimming stripped 5 bases from V and 10 bases from J, with 18 bases between. Germline V CDR1 and CDR2: SGHTA, FQGTGA. The CDR3 runs to 14 residues. CDR3 nucleotides: TGTGCCAGCAGCGGCCCAGGGGGGACGGGCGAGCAGTTCTTC. Protein: CASSGPGGTGEQFF.

This clonotype occurred many times. The chain combines TRBV12-3 or TRBV12-4 with TRBJ2-2; D is unclear. The ends were cut back, 2 bases at V and 6 bases at J, with 7 bases in the middle. The CDR3 is 13 residues long. Here the CDR3 DNA reads TGTGCCAGCAGTTTAAATCGGGCCGGGGAGCTGTTTTTT. Its protein product is CASSLNRAGELFF.

This clonotype was recorded many times. The chain has TRBV2 and TRBJ2-1; possible D gene TRBD2, 7 bases. The germline gives CDR1 SNHLY, CDR2 FYNNEI. This CDR3 region has 16 residues. V was cut by 2 bases and J by 2 bases, with 13 bases left in between. The CDR3 sequence: CASSEQAGATYNEQFF. DNA for the CDR3: TGTGCCAGCAGTGAACAGGCGGGGGCTACCTACAATGAGCAGTTCTTC.

The chain carries TRBV29-1 and TRBJ2-7; D gene unclear. The CDR3 runs 8 residues. Germline lookup yields CDR1 SQVTM and CDR2 ANQGSEA. The CDR3 DNA is TGTCGGGCCTACGAGCAGTACGTC. Protein: CRAYEQYV.

This clonotype was seen a handful of times. The rearrangement links TRBV12-3 or TRBV12-4 to TRBJ1-1, with no clear D. Trimming pared 2 bases from V and 4 bases from J, leaving 8 bases between. The CDR3 contains 13 residues. The chain's CDR3 is CASSLNWGTEAFF. The CDR3, as DNA: TGTGCCAGCAGTTTAAATTGGGGCACTGAAGCTTTCTTT.

V and J are TRBV24-1 and TRBJ2-3, with 7 bases matching TRBD2. The CDR3 extends over 17 amino acids. The V gene end was trimmed by 2 bases and the J gene end by 0 bases; junction bases not matched to a gene: 7. Per germline, CDR1 KGHDR and CDR2 SFDVKD. The CDR3 sequence: CATSDSSSGTSTDTQYF. Here the CDR3 DNA reads TGTGCCACCAGTGATTCTTCTAGCGGAACTAGCACAGATACGCAGTATTTT.

The table lists this clonotype with many counts. The CDR3 nucleotides are TGTGCCAGCACCTGGACGGACAATCAGCCCCAGCATTTT. Amino acid sequence: CASTWTDNQPQHF. The chain uses TRBV6-2 or TRBV6-3 and TRBJ1-5; no firm D call. This CDR3 spans 13 amino acids. Trimming stripped 7 bases from V and 3 bases from J, with 10 bases between. The germline V gene encodes CDR1 MNHEY and CDR2 SVGEGT.

This clonotype has more than one count but fewer than ten. The chain employs TRBV4-3 and TRBJ1-4; the match to TRBD1 covers 9 bases. CDR1 and CDR2 (germline): LGHNA, YSLEER. Losses at the gene ends were 4 bases for V and 8 bases for J; bases not matched to a gene: 5. The CDR3 consists of 14 residues. The CDR3 sequence is CASSRDRVGEKLFF. The CDR3 coding sequence is TGCGCCAGCAGCCGGGACAGGGTAGGAGAAAAACTGTTTTTT.

This clonotype was detected only a few times. The rearrangement links TRBV3-1 to TRBJ2-5; TRBD2 matches at 13 bases. This CDR3 contains 17 residues. CDR1 is LGHDT, CDR2 YNNKEL, per germline (reference sequence). The junction had 8 bases not matched to a gene; V was cut back by 4 bases and J by 3 bases. The CDR3 sequence: CASSPLTSGGAEETQYF. CDR3 DNA: TGTGCCAGCAGCCCTTTAACTAGCGGGGGGGCCGAAGAGACCCAGTACTTC.

This clonotype was counted a few times. This chain connects TRBV12-3 or TRBV12-4 to TRBJ2-1, with 11 bases that match TRBD2. The trim removed 2 bases at V and 7 bases at J, leaving 7 bases unmatched. The CDR3 contains 16 residues. The CDR3 is CASSLSTSGEYNEQFF. The CDR3 DNA reads TGTGCCAGCAGTTTATCGACTAGCGGGGAGTATAATGAGCAGTTCTTC.

A few counts support this clonotype. The chain is built from TRBV7-2 and TRBJ1-4; perhaps TRBD1 as D (5 bases). The CDR3 sequence is 16 residues long. Germline lookup yields CDR1 SGHTA and CDR2 FQGNSA. V was shortened by 1 base and J by 4 bases, with 13 bases between the two germline ends. As DNA, the CDR3 is TGTGCCAGCAGCTTAGAGAAGGGACGGATTAATGAAAAACTGTTTTTT. Protein sequence: CASSLEKGRINEKLFF.